The 23 T cell receptor beta chains below come from one sample, sequenced in a study of T-cell memory formation after mild COVID-19. TCRdb ran MiXCR on the 5' RACE reads and lists one entry per CDR3 protein. The repertoire has 250,000 to 300,000 distinct CDR3 sequences, less than 9.5% of them found once; the top ten carry 20% to 25%. Sequenced sample: PBMCs or a T cell subset sorted from them (not recorded which). Every receptor here comes from a man younger than 30 who had mild COVID-19 (a few samples of this study predate the infection). Cell type and time point are not known.

This clonotype was counted a few times. The chain combines TRBV2 with TRBJ1-6; no definite D call. V was cut by 6 bases and J by 9 bases, with 15 bases left in between. CDR1 and CDR2 from the germline V gene are SNHLY and FYNNEI. The CDR3 runs 14 residues. CDR3 DNA: TGTGCCAGCAGGGTGGCGTCAGGTGGTTCACCCCTCCACTTT. Its translation: CASRVASGGSPLHF.

The V and J genes are TRBV4-1 and TRBJ1-5; no firm D call. Germline CDR1 and CDR2: MGHRA and YSYEKL. The CDR3 has 14 residues. V was clipped by 5 bases and J by 3 bases, with 11 bases between them. CDR3 amino acids: CASSVSSFNQPQHF. For the CDR3, the DNA is TGCGCCAGCAGCGTTAGCAGTTTCAATCAGCCCCAGCATTTT.

The chain combines TRBV24-1 with TRBJ2-2; D uncertain. In germline, CDR1 is KGHDR, CDR2 SFDVKD. V was trimmed by 3 bases and J by 6 bases, leaving 10 bases between them. The CDR3 has 14 amino acids. In DNA, the CDR3 is TGTGCCACCAGTGATGACAAAGGCTCCGGGGAGCTGTTTTTT. This sequence encodes CATSDDKGSGELFF.

This sequence joins TRBV11-2 and TRBJ1-1; no definite D call. This CDR3 spans 13 amino acids. Trimming took 4 bases from V and 3 from J, leaving 9 bases between them. The germline CDR1 and CDR2 sequences are SGHAT and FQNNGV. CDR3 residues: CASSSQRYTEAFF. CDR3 DNA: TGTGCCAGCAGCTCTCAACGCTACACTGAAGCTTTCTTT.

This clonotype was counted at least ten times. The rearrangement links TRBV7-8 to TRBJ2-1; 11 positions match TRBD2. The J segment lost 7 bases and the V segment lost 5 bases, leaving 10 bases of the junction unmatched. The length of the CDR3 is 16 residues. Germline V gene lookup returns CDR1 SGHVS and CDR2 FQNEAQ. The CDR3 sequence: CASSVLAGVDRNEQFF. The CDR3 DNA reads TGTGCCAGCAGCGTACTAGCGGGGGTCGACAGGAATGAGCAGTTCTTC.

This clonotype was seen ten or more times. This chain links TRBV5-1 with TRBJ2-3; D uncertain. V dropped 6 bases and J dropped 5 bases, with 10 bases sitting between them. The germline V gene encodes CDR1 SGHRS and CDR2 YFSETQ. CDR3 length: 12 amino acids. CDR3 coding DNA: TGCGCCAGCATGGTAATGGGAGATACGCAGTATTTT. Encoded protein: CASMVMGDTQYF.

CDR3 region: CASSEVGSNQPQHF. CDR3 bases: TGTGCCAGCAGTGAAGTAGGTAGCAATCAGCCCCAGCATTTT. V gene TRBV25-1 combines with J gene TRBJ1-5; D gene unclear. From germline, CDR1 is MGHDK and CDR2 SYGVNS. The CDR3 is 14 residues long. Trimming removed 2 bases at V and 0 bases at J, with 5 bases between.

In its sample, this clonotype was seen many times. The CDR3: CSANSMTGGTDTQYF. Here the CDR3 DNA reads TGCAGTGCTAACTCGATGACAGGGGGCACAGATACGCAGTATTTT. The chain uses TRBV20-1 and TRBJ2-3, with 8 bases lining up with TRBD1. Trimming at V came to 4 bases and at J to 1 base, leaving 7 bases not matched to a gene. In germline, CDR1 is DFQATT, CDR2 SNEGSKA (reference sequence). This CDR3 comprises 15 residues.

There are a few counts of this clonotype. The chain couples TRBV6-5 to TRBJ1-6; a possible D gene is TRBD1 (5 bases). V lost 2 bases and J lost 9, with 17 bases in between. This CDR3 contains 16 residues. The germline gives CDR1 MNHEY, CDR2 SVGAGI. CDR3: CASSYGGLSGASPLHF. The CDR3 DNA is TGTGCCAGCAGTTACGGGGGACTCAGCGGTGCTTCACCCCTCCACTTT.

This clonotype was observed a few times. J is TRBJ2-3 and V is TRBV10-3, with D perhaps TRBD1 (5 bases). V was cut by 4 bases and J by 1 base, with 15 bases left in between. The CDR3 contains 16 residues. The germline gives CDR1 ENHRY, CDR2 SYGVKD. The CDR3: CAISGRWTFRTDTQYF. Here the CDR3 DNA reads TGTGCCATCAGTGGTAGGTGGACATTTCGCACAGATACGCAGTATTTT.

The sample holds many counts of this clonotype. The genes are TRBV5-1 and TRBJ2-5; 7 bases align to TRBD1. Germline values: CDR1 SGHRS, CDR2 YFSETQ. V was clipped by 2 bases and J by 3 bases; unmatched bases: 4. The CDR3 is made up of 14 amino acids. CDR3 nucleotides: TGCGCCAGCAGCTTTACCGACAGGGAAGAGACCCAGTACTTC. Protein: CASSFTDREETQYF.

The chain joins TRBV20-1 to TRBJ2-1, with TRBD2 identical over 8 bases. Germline V lookup: CDR1 DFQATT, CDR2 SNEGSKA (reference sequence). V was clipped by 7 bases and J by 7 bases; unmatched bases: 6. CDR3 length: 12 amino acids. Written as DNA, the CDR3 is TGCAGTGGGGCGGGGGGAAGGAATGAGCAGTTCTTC. Translated, it gives CSGAGGRNEQFF.

This clonotype was recorded at least ten times. Here the CDR3 DNA reads TGCGCCAGCAGCTTCATGGGGCATGGCACTGAAGCTTTCTTT. Translated, it gives CASSFMGHGTEAFF. The chain employs TRBV5-1 and TRBJ1-1; D is perhaps TRBD1 (5 bases). Trimming stripped 2 bases from V and 4 bases from J, with 12 bases between. Per the germline V gene, CDR1 is SGHRS and CDR2 is YFSETQ. This CDR3 has 14 amino acids.

This chain connects TRBV20-1 to TRBJ2-1, with D possibly being TRBD2 (7 bases). Germline-derived CDR1 and CDR2 are DFQATT and SNEGSKA (reference sequence). Trimming removed 3 bases from V and 0 bases from J, with 21 bases in between. The CDR3 covers 18 residues. The CDR3 spells CSASPGGGSLVSYNEQFF. CDR3 sequence (DNA): TGCAGTGCTAGCCCCGGCGGGGGCTCGCTCGTCTCCTACAATGAGCAGTTCTTC.

A few counts support this clonotype. The chain couples TRBV4-3 to TRBJ1-1, with D possibly TRBD1 on 6 matching bases. Per the germline V gene, CDR1 is LGHNA and CDR2 is YSLEER. The ends were cut back, 2 bases at V and 2 bases at J, with 12 bases in the middle. The CDR3 has 15 amino acids. The CDR3 DNA reads TGCGCCAGCAGCCAAAGGCTACAGGGAAACACTGAAGCTTTCTTT. It yields the protein CASSQRLQGNTEAFF.

This clonotype turned up a few times. One junction end disagrees with the germline gene, perhaps due to a read error. This chain uses TRBV7-7 with TRBJ1-4; TRBD1 aligns across 9 bases. The germline V gene has CDR1 SSHAT and CDR2 FNYEAQ (reference sequence). The CDR3 has 15 residues. In DNA form, the CDR3 reads TGTGCTAGCAGCTTAACAGGGGGCGCAAGGGAAAAACTGTTTTTT. Protein product: CASSLTGGAREKLFF.

This clonotype was seen many times. The chain joins TRBV19 to TRBJ2-2, with 7 bases matching TRBD1. CDR1 is LNHDA and CDR2 is SQIVND in the germline V gene (reference sequence). The ends lost 2 bases at V and 5 bases at J; junction bases unmatched: 8. The CDR3 loop spans 16 amino acids. The CDR3 loop is CASSIPTGTATGELFF. The CDR3 DNA reads as TGTGCCAGTAGTATACCCACCGGGACAGCGACCGGGGAGCTGTTTTTT. Variable domain in full (rest from reference TRBV19 and TRBJ2-2): DGGITQSPKYLFRKEGQNVTLSCEQNLNHDAMYWYRQDPGQGLRLIYYSQIVNDFQKGDIAEGYSVSREKKESFPLTVTSAQKNPTAFYLCASSIPTGTATGELFFGEGSRLTVL.

This clonotype was seen a few times. This chain connects TRBV5-1 to TRBJ2-5, with D tentatively TRBD1 (6 bases). The germline V gene has CDR1 SGHRS and CDR2 YFSETQ. The length of the CDR3 is 15 residues. Trimming left V 0 bases short and J 1 base short, with 10 bases between. DNA for the CDR3: TGCGCCAGCAGCTTGGCAGGGGCTCCCCAAGAGACCCAGTACTTC. Its translation: CASSLAGAPQETQYF.

This sequence joins TRBV5-5 and TRBJ1-1; 9 bases are shared with TRBD1. With 4 bases clipped from V and 1 base from J, the junction kept 8 bases outside the gene matches. CDR1 and CDR2 from the germline V gene are SGHKS and YYEKEE (reference sequence). The CDR3 extends over 16 amino acids. The CDR3 region is CASSLGQGFGNTEAFF. CDR3 sequence (DNA): TGTGCCAGCAGCCTGGGACAGGGATTTGGGAACACTGAAGCTTTCTTT.

The chain has TRBV4-1 and TRBJ2-5; 12 nucleotides line up with TRBD2. Trimming removed 2 bases from V and 5 bases from J; junction bases left unmatched: 3. The CDR3 is 15 amino acids. Looked up from germline, CDR1 is MGHRA and CDR2 is YSYEKL. The CDR3 reads CASSQTSGGTETQYF. CDR3 DNA sequence: TGCGCCAGCAGCCAAACTAGCGGGGGGACCGAGACCCAGTACTTC.

The chain combines TRBV3-1 with TRBJ2-3; possibly TRBD2 for D (7 bases). V shed 3 bases and J shed 2 bases, with 12 bases lying between them. The CDR3 is made up of 15 amino acids. Germline assignment: CDR1 LGHDT and CDR2 YNNKEL (reference sequence). Written as DNA, the CDR3 is TGTGCCAGCAGCCAGGCGGGGGCGGTCACAGATACGCAGTATTTT. As protein: CASSQAGAVTDTQYF.

The V gene is TRBV4-1, the J gene TRBJ1-1; possible D gene TRBD1, 5 bases. Trimming removed 7 bases from V and 0 bases from J, with 18 bases in between. CDR3 length: 16 residues. Germline values: CDR1 MGHRA, CDR2 YSYEKL. The chain's CDR3 is CASKLRDGLMNTEAFF. The CDR3 DNA is TGCGCCAGCAAGTTACGGGACGGACTAATGAACACTGAAGCTTTCTTT.

This clonotype has just a few counts. The chain carries TRBV24-1 and TRBJ1-5; 8 bases align to TRBD1. This CDR3 is 15 amino acids long. The germline gives CDR1 KGHDR, CDR2 SFDVKD. Germline trimming cut 4 bases from V and 7 bases from J; bases unmatched to any gene: 8. This CDR3 is CATSDGAGGWQPQHF. CDR3 coding DNA: TGTGCCACCAGTGACGGCGCAGGGGGCTGGCAGCCCCAGCATTTT.